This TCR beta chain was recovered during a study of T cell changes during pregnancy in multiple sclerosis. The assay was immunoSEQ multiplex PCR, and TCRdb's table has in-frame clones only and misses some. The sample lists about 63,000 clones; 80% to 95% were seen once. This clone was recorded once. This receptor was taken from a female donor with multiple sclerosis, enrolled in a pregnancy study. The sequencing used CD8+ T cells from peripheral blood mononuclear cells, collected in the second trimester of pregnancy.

The CDR3 DNA follows: TGTGCCAGCAGTGAGCAGACAGGGGGCTCCTACGAGCAGTACTTC. This codes for CASSEQTGGSYEQYF. This sequence joins TRBV6-1 and TRBJ2-7; 9 bases match TRBD1. The CDR3 spans 15 residues. Per germline, CDR1 MNHNS and CDR2 SASEGT. Germline trimming cut 3 bases from V and 0 bases from J; bases unmatched to any gene: 3.